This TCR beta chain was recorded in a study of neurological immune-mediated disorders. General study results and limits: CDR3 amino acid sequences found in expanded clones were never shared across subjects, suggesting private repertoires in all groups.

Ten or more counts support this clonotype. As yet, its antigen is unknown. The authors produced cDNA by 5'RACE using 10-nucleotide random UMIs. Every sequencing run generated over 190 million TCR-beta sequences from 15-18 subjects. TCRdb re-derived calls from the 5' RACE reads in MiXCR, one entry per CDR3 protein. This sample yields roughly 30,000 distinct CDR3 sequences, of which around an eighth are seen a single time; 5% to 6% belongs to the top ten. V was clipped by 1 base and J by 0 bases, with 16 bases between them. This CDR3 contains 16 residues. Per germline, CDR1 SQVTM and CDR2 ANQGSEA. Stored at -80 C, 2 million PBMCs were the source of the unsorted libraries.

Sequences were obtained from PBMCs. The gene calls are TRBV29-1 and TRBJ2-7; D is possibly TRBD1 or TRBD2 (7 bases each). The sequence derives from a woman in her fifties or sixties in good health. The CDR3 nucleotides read TGCAGCGTTGAAGGACAGGGCGGGGGAGCCTCCTACGAGCAGTACTTC. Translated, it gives CSVEGQGGGASYEQYF.